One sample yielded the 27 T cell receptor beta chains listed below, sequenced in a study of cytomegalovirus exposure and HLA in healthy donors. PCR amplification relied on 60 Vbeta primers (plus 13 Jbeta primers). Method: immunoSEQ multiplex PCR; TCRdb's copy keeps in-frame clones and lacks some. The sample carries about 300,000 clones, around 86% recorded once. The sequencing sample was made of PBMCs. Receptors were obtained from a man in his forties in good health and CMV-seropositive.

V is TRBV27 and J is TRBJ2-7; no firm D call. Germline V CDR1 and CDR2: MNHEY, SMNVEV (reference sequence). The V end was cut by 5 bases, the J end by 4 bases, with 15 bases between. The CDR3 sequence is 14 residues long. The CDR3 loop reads CASSPAATAYEQYF. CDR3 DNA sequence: TGTGCCAGCAGTCCCGCGGCCACGGCTTACGAGCAGTACTTC.

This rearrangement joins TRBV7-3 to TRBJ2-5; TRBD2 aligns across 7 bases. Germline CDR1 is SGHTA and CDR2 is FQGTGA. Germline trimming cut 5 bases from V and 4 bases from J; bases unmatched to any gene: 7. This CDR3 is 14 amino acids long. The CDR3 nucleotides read TGTGCCAGCAGCCTACCCGGGAGGAGAGAGACCCAGTACTTC. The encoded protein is CASSLPGRRETQYF.

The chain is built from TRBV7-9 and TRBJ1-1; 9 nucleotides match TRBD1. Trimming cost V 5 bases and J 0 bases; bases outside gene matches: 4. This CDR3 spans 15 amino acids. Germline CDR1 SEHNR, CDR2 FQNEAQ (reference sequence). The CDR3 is CASSAGTGMNTEAFF. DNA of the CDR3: TGTGCCAGCAGCGCGGGGACAGGGATGAACACTGAAGCTTTCTTT.

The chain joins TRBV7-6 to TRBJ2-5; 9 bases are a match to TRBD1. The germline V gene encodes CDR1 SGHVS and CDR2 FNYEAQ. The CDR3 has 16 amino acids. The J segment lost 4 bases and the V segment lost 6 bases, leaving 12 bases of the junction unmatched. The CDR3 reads CASSFSNRGQLETQYF. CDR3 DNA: TGTGCCAGCAGTTTTTCTAACAGGGGGCAGTTAGAGACCCAGTACTTC.

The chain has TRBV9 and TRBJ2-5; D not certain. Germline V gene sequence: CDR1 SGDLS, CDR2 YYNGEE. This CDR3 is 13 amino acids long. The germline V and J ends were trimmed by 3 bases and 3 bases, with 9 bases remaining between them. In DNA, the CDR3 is TGTGCCAGCAGCGAGAGGATCAAAGAGACCCAGTACTTC. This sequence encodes CASSERIKETQYF.

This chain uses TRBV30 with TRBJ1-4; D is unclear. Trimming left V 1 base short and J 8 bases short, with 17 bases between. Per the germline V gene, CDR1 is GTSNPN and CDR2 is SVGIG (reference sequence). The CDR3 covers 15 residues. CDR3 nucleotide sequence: TGTGCCTGGAGTGGATTGGGGAGGGCGGACGAAAAACTGTTTTTT. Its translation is CAWSGLGRADEKLFF.

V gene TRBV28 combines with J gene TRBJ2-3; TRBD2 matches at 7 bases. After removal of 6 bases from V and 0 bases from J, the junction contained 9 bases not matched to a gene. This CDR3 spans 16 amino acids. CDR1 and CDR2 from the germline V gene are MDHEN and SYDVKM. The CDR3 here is CASSPAGSTSTDTQYF. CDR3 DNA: TGTGCCAGCAGCCCAGCGGGGAGTACTAGCACAGATACGCAGTATTTT.

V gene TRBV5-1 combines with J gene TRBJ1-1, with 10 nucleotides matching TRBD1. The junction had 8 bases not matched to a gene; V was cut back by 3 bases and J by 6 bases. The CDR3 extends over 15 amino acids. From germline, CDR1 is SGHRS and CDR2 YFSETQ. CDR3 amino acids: CASSSPDRGQAEAFF. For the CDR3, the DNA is TGCGCCAGCAGCTCCCCTGACAGGGGGCAGGCTGAAGCTTTCTTT.

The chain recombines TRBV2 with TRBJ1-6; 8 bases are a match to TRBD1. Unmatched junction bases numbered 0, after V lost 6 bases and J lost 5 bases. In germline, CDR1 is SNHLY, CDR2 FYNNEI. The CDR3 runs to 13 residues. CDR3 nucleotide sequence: TGTGCCAGCAGGGACAGGGATAATTCACCCCTCCACTTT. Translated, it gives CASRDRDNSPLHF.

CDR3 nucleotides: TGTGCCAGCAGCAAACGGCTAGCGGGAGCAAGGGATACGCAGTATTTT. It encodes CASSKRLAGARDTQYF. The genes are TRBV21-1 and TRBJ2-3; the DNA was not used to check the table's D call, TRBD2. TRBV21-1 has pseudogene status. This CDR3 region has 16 residues.

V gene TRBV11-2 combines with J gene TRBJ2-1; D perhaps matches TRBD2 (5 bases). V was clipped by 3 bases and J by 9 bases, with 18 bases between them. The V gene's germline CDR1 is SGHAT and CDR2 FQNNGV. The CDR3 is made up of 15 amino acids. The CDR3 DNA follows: TGTGCCAGCAGCTTTCCGGACTCGAAGCCCGGTGAGCAGTTCTTC. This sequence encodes CASSFPDSKPGEQFF.

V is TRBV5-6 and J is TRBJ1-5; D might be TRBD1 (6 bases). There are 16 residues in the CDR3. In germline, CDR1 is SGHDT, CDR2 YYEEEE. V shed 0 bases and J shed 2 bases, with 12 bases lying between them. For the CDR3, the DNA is TGTGCCAGCAGCTTGGGGGGGCCAGTGGGCAATCAGCCCCAGCATTTT. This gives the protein CASSLGGPVGNQPQHF.

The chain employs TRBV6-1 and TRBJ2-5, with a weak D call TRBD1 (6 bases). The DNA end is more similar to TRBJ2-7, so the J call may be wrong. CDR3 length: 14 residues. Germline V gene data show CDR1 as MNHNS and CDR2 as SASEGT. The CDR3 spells CASSDNRDGYEQYF. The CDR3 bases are TGTGCCAGCAGTGATAACAGGGACGGCTACGAGCAGTACTTC.

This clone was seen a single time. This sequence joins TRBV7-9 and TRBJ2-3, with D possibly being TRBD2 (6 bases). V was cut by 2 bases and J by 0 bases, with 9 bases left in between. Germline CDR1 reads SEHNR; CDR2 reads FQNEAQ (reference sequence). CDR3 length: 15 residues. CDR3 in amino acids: CASSLRRGSTDTQYF. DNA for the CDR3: TGTGCCAGCAGCTTAAGGCGGGGTAGCACAGATACGCAGTATTTT.

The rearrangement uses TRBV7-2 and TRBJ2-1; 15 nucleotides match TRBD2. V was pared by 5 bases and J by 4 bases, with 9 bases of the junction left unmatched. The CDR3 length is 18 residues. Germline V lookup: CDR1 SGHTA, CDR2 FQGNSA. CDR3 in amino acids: CASSLGLAGGRHYNEQFF. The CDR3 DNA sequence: TGTGCCAGCAGCCTAGGACTAGCGGGAGGGCGACATTACAATGAGCAGTTCTTC.

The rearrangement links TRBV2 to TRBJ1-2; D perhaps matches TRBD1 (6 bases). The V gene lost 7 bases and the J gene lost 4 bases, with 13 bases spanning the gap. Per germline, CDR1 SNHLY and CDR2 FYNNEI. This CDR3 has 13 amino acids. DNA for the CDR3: TGTGCCAGCACAGGGGAACTGGTCTATGGCTACACCTTC. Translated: CASTGELVYGYTF. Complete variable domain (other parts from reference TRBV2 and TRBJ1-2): EPEVTQTPSHQVTQMGQEVILRCVPISNHLYFYWYRQILGQKVEFLVSFYNNEISEKSEIFDDQFSVERPDGSNFTLKIRSTKLEDSAMYFCASTGELVYGYTFGSGTRLTVV.

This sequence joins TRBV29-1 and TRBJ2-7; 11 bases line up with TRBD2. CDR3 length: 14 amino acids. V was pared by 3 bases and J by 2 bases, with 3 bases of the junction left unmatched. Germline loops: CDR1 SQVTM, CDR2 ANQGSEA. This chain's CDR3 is CSVEGLAETYEQYF. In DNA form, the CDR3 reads TGCAGCGTTGAGGGACTAGCGGAGACCTACGAGCAGTACTTC.

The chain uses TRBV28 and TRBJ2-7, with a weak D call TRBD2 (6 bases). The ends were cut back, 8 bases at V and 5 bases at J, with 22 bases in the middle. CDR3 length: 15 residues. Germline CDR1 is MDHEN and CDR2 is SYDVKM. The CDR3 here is CASLSFSWGENEQYF. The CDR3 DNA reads TGTGCCAGCTTGAGCTTCTCCTGGGGGGAGAACGAGCAGTACTTC.

The CDR3 DNA reads as TGTGCCAGCAGCTTGGGGGAGAGCTCCTACAATGAGCAGTTCTTC. Protein product: CASSLGESSYNEQFF. The chain combines TRBV5-4 with TRBJ2-1; the D gene is possibly TRBD2 (5 bases). The CDR3 length is 15 residues. Germline V gene lookup returns CDR1 SGHNT and CDR2 YYREEE (reference sequence). V was cut by 0 bases and J by 0 bases, with 7 bases left in between.

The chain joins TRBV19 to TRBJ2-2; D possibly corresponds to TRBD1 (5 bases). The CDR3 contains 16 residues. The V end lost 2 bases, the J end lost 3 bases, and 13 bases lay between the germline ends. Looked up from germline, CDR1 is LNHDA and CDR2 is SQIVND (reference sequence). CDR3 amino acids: CASSITGLGDTGELFF. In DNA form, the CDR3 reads TGTGCCAGTAGTATAACAGGTCTGGGTGACACCGGGGAGCTGTTTTTT.

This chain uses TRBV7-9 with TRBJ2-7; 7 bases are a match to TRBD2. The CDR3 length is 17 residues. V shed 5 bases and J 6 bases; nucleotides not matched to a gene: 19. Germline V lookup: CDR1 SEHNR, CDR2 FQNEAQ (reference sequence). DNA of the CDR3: TGTGCCAGCAGCGGTGTCGTCCGGACTAGGGGAACGGGCGAGCAGTACTTC. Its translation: CASSGVVRTRGTGEQYF.

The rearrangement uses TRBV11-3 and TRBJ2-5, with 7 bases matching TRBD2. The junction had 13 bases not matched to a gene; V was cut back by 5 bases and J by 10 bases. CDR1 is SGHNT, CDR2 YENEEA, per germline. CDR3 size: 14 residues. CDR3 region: CASSPTSRGEVQYF. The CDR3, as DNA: TGTGCCAGCAGCCCCACTAGCCGGGGGGAGGTCCAGTACTTC.

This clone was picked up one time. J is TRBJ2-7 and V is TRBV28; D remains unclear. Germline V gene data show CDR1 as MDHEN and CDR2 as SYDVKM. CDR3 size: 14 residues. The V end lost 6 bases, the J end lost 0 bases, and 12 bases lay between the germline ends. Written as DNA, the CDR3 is TGTGCCAGCAGGGAGTCTTTTAGCTCCTACGAGCAGTACTTC. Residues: CASRESFSSYEQYF. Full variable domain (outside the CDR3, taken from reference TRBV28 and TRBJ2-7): DVKVTQSSRYLVKRTGEKVFLECVQDMDHENMFWYRQDPGLGLRLIYFSYDVKMKEKGDIPEGYSVSREKKERFSLILESASTNQTSMYLCASRESFSSYEQYFGPGTRLTVT.

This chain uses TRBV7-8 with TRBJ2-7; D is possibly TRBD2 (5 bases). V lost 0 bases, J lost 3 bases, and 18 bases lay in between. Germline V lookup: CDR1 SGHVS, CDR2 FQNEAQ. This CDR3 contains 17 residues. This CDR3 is CASSLAAPGNPNYEQYF. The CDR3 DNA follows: TGTGCCAGCAGCTTAGCGGCCCCCGGGAACCCTAACTACGAGCAGTACTTC. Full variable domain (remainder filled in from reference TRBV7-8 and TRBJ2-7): GAGVSQSPRYKVAKRGQDVALRCDPISGHVSLFWYQQALGQGPEFLTYFQNEAQLDKSGLPSDRFFAERPEGSVSTLKIQRTQQEDSAVYLCASSLAAPGNPNYEQYFGPGTRLTVT.

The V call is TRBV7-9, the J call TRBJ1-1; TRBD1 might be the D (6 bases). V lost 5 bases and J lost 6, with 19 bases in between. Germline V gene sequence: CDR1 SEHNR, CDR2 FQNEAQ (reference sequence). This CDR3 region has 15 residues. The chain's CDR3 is CASSPGGGANAEAFF. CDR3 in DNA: TGTGCCAGCAGCCCCGGGGGGGGCGCCAACGCTGAAGCTTTCTTT.

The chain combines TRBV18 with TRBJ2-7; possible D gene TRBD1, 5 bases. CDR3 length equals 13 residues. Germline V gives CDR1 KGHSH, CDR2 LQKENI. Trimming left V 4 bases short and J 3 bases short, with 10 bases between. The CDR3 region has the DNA TGTGCCAGCTCACAGGACAAAAACTACGAGCAGTACTTC. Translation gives CASSQDKNYEQYF.

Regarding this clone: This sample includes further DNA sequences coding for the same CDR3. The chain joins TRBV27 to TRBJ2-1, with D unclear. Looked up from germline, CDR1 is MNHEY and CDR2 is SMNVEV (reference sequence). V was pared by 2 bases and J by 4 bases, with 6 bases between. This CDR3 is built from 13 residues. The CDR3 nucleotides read TGTGCCAGCAGTTTAGGGCAGTACAATGAGCAGTTCTTC. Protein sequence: CASSLGQYNEQFF.